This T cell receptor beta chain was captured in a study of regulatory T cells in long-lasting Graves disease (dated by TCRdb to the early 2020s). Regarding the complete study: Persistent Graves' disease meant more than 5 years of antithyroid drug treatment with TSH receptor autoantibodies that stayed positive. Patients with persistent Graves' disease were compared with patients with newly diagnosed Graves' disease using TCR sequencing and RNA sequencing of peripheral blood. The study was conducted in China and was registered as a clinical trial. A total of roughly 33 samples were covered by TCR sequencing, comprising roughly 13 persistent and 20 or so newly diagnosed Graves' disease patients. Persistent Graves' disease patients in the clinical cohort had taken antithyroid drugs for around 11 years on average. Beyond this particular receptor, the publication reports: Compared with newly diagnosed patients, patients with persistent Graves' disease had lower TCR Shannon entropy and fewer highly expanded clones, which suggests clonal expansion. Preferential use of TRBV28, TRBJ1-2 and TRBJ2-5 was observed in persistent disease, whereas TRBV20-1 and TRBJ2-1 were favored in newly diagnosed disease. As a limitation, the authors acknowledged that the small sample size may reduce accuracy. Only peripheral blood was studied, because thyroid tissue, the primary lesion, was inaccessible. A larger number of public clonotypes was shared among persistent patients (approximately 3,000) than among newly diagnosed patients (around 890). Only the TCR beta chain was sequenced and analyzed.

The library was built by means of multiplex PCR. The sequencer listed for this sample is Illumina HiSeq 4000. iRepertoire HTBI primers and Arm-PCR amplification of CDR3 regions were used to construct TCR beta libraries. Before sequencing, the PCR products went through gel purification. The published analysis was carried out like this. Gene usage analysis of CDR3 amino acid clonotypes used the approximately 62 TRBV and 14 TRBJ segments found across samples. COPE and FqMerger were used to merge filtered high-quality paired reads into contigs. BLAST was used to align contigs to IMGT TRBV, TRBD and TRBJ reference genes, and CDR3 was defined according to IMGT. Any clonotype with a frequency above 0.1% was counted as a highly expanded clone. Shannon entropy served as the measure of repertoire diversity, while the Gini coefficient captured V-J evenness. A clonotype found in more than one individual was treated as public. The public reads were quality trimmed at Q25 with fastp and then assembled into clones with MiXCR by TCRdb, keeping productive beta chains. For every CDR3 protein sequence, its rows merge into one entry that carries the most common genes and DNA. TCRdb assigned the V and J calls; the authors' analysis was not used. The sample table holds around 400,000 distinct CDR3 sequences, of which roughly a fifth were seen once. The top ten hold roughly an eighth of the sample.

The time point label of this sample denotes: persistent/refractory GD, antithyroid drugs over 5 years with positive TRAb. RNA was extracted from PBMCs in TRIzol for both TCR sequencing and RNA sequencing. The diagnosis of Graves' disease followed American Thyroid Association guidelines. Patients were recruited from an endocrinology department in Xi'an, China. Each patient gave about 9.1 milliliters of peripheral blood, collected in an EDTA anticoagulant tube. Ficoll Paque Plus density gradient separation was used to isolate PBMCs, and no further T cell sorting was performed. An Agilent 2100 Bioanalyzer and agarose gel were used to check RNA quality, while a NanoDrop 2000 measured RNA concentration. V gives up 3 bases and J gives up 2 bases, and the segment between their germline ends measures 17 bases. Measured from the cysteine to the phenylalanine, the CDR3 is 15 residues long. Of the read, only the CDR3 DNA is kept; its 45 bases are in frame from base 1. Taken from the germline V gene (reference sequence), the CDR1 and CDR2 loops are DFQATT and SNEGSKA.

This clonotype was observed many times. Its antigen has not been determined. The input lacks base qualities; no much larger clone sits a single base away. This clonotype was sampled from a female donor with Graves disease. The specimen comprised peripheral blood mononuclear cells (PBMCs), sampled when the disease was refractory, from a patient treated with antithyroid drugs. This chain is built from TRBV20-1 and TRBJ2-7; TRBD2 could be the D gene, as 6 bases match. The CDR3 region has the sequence CSASGRLSYPYEQYF. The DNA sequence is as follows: TGCAGTGCTAGCGGGAGATTAAGTTACCCCTACGAGCAGTACTTC.